This passage covers 30 T cell receptor beta chains from one sample sequenced in a study of T cells after yellow fever vaccination. TCRdb fed the 5' RACE reads into MiXCR, producing one record per CDR3 protein. The table shows 180,000 or so distinct CDR3 sequences, with 8% to 13% occurring only once. Sample: CD8+ T cells sorted from PBMCs, taken 15 days after the yellow fever booster vaccination. All receptors come from a young man who received the YFV17D yellow fever vaccine.

The genes are TRBV19 and TRBJ2-1, with 10 bases lining up with TRBD2. V shed 2 bases and J 5 bases; nucleotides not matched to a gene: 6. Per germline, CDR1 LNHDA and CDR2 SQIVND (reference sequence). The CDR3 has 16 residues. In DNA form, the CDR3 reads TGTGCCAGTAGTATACAGTTAGCGGGGGGACACAATGAGCAGTTCTTC. Protein: CASSIQLAGGHNEQFF.

The chain recombines TRBV27 with TRBJ2-3; a weak D match, TRBD2 (5 bases). CDR3 length: 15 residues. V lost 5 bases, J lost 4 bases, and 16 bases lay in between. Looked up from germline, CDR1 is MNHEY and CDR2 is SMNVEV (reference sequence). The CDR3 DNA is TGTGCCAGCAGTCCGAACTCGGCCGGGGCAGATACGCAGTATTTT. It translates to CASSPNSAGADTQYF.

The rearrangement links TRBV2 to TRBJ2-5, with 9 bases lining up with TRBD1. The J segment lost 6 bases and the V segment lost 7 bases, leaving 6 bases of the junction unmatched. The V gene's germline CDR1 is SNHLY and CDR2 FYNNEI. This CDR3 is built from 13 residues. The CDR3 region is CASIPGQGKTQYF. The CDR3 nucleotides are TGTGCCAGCATTCCGGGACAGGGAAAGACCCAGTACTTC.

The CDR3: CASSETVSATNEKLFF. The CDR3 coding sequence is TGTGCCAGCAGTGAAACGGTTTCCGCGACTAATGAAAAACTGTTTTTT. This sequence joins TRBV6-1 and TRBJ1-4; D is undetermined. The CDR3 extends over 16 amino acids. Per the germline V gene, CDR1 is MNHNS and CDR2 is SASEGT. V was shortened by 2 bases and J by 2 bases, with 12 bases between the two germline ends.

Many counts were recorded for this clonotype. The chain carries TRBV6-2 or TRBV6-3 and TRBJ2-1; D uncertain. The length of the CDR3 is 15 residues. CDR1 and CDR2 from the germline V gene are MNHEY and SVGEGT. The V and J ends lost 2 bases and 0 bases respectively, with 8 bases between them. The CDR3 DNA follows: TGTGCCAGCAGTTACAGCCTCTACTCCTACAATGAGCAGTTCTTC. Amino acid sequence: CASSYSLYSYNEQFF.

The chain is built from TRBV27 and TRBJ2-7; D gene ambiguous. This CDR3 comprises 13 residues. CDR1 and CDR2 from the germline V gene are MNHEY and SMNVEV (reference sequence). V lost 5 bases, J lost 0 bases, and 8 bases lay in between. In nucleotides, the CDR3 is TGTGCCAGCAGTCTAAGACACTCCTACGAGCAGTACTTC. It is translated as CASSLRHSYEQYF.

The genes are TRBV12-3 or TRBV12-4 and TRBJ2-3; no clear D gene. This CDR3 is 14 amino acids long. The V and J ends lost 8 bases and 0 bases respectively, with 12 bases between them. The CDR3 region is CASLRTDSTDTQYF. Written as DNA, the CDR3 is TGTGCCAGCCTGAGGACGGATAGCACAGATACGCAGTATTTT.

At least ten counts were recorded for this clonotype. The chain couples TRBV6-4 to TRBJ2-2; 9 nucleotides line up with TRBD2. The CDR3 is 15 residues long. Germline V gives CDR1 MRHNA, CDR2 SNTAGT. V was pared by 3 bases and J by 3 bases, with 2 bases of the junction left unmatched. The CDR3 sequence: CASSERGGDTGELFF. The CDR3 nucleotides read TGTGCCAGCAGTGAGCGGGGGGGCGACACCGGGGAGCTGTTTTTT.

This clonotype was observed at least ten times. The chain has TRBV12-3 or TRBV12-4 and TRBJ1-1, with 9 bases lining up with TRBD1. Trimming cost V 8 bases and J 4 bases; bases outside gene matches: 8. This CDR3 has 14 amino acids. CDR3 DNA sequence: TGTGCCAGCGGACTACAGGGGGCTGGCACTGAAGCTTTCTTT. Protein sequence: CASGLQGAGTEAFF.

This clonotype was seen a handful of times. This sequence joins TRBV4-3 and TRBJ2-6; D not resolved. Germline CDR1 LGHNA, CDR2 YSLEER. The CDR3 covers 17 residues. V was clipped by 0 bases and J by 0 bases, with 9 bases between them. CDR3 sequence: CASSQDLTISGANVLTF. The CDR3 region has the DNA TGCGCCAGCAGCCAAGATTTGACGATCTCTGGGGCCAACGTCCTGACTTTC.

In this sample, this clonotype turned up many times. The chain is built from TRBV4-3 and TRBJ1-2; 8 bases are shared with TRBD1. The CDR3 consists of 16 residues. V was pared by 0 bases and J by 5 bases, with 8 bases of the junction left unmatched. Germline CDR1 is LGHNA and CDR2 is YSLEER. CDR3 amino acids: CASSQDFAGGFYGYTF. CDR3 nucleotide sequence: TGCGCCAGCAGCCAAGATTTCGCAGGGGGCTTTTATGGCTACACCTTC.

This clonotype occurred a few times. The J gene is TRBJ2-7, the V gene TRBV4-1; D possibly corresponds to TRBD1 (5 bases). The CDR3 contains 16 residues. Germline V gene sequence: CDR1 MGHRA, CDR2 YSYEKL. Trimming left V 0 bases short and J 2 bases short, with 14 bases between. CDR3 DNA sequence: TGCGCCAGCAGCCAAGACCCACAGGCCGACGCCTACGAGCAGTACGTC. Its protein is CASSQDPQADAYEQYV.

This chain connects TRBV27 to TRBJ2-1; the match to TRBD2 covers 8 bases. V lost 6 bases to trimming and J lost 6 bases; unmatched junction nucleotides: 7. CDR1 MNHEY and CDR2 SMNVEV come from the germline V gene (reference sequence). CDR3 size: 14 residues. CDR3 bases: TGTGCCAGCAGGTCGGGGGGGCAGGGCAATGAGCAGTTCTTC. Its translation: CASRSGGQGNEQFF.

V and J are TRBV18 and TRBJ1-2; possible D gene TRBD1, 5 bases. The V and J ends lost 2 bases and 4 bases respectively, with 11 bases between them. Germline assignment: CDR1 KGHSH and CDR2 LQKENI. The CDR3 covers 14 residues. CDR3: CASSPGAGSYGYTF. For the CDR3, the DNA is TGTGCCAGCTCACCAGGGGCAGGGAGCTATGGCTACACCTTC.

In its sample, this clonotype was seen a few times. The gene calls are TRBV7-9 and TRBJ2-6; no clear D gene. Germline-derived CDR1 and CDR2 are SEHNR and FQNEAQ (reference sequence). The CDR3 covers 15 residues. The V end was cut by 6 bases, the J end by 0 bases, with 9 bases between. Written as DNA, the CDR3 is TGTGCCAGCAGAATAGTATCCTCTGGGGCCAACGTCCTGACTTTC. It is translated as CASRIVSSGANVLTF. Supplemented by reference TRBV7-9 and TRBJ2-6, the full variable domain reads DTGVSQNPRHKITKRGQNVTFRCDPISEHNRLYWYRQTLGQGPEFLTYFQNEAQLEKSRLLSDRFSAERPKGSFSTLEIQRTEQGDSAMYLCASRIVSSGANVLTFGAGSRLTVL.

The chain is built from TRBV5-4 and TRBJ2-2; the match to TRBD1 covers 8 bases. The CDR3 is 15 amino acids. Germline CDR1 is SGHNT and CDR2 is YYREEE (reference sequence). With V trimmed by 9 bases and J by 5 bases, 12 bases remained unmatched. CDR3 loop: CAIRPRDRPTGELFF. The CDR3 nucleotides read TGTGCCATCCGACCCCGGGACAGGCCGACCGGGGAGCTGTTTTTT.

This clonotype came up many times. The CDR3: CASSKVGLASSWEQYV. The CDR3 bases are TGTGCCAGCAGCAAAGTTGGACTAGCGTCTTCGTGGGAGCAGTACGTC. The genes are TRBV21-1 and TRBJ2-7; the D segment call TRBD2 is taken from the table without a DNA check. TRBV21-1 is designated a pseudogene. This CDR3 contains 16 residues.

This clonotype showed up just a few times. The rearrangement links TRBV12-3 or TRBV12-4 to TRBJ1-2; D perhaps matches TRBD1 (5 bases). The germline V and J ends were trimmed by 3 bases and 8 bases, with 13 bases remaining between them. This CDR3 has 13 residues. The CDR3 protein is CASSFGGGAGYTF. The DNA of the CDR3 is TGTGCCAGCAGTTTCGGGGGGGGTGCGGGCTACACCTTC.

This chain uses TRBV11-2 with TRBJ2-7; D gene uncertain. This CDR3 is built from 12 residues. Deletions cut 5 bases from V and 4 bases from J, with 9 bases between. Germline values: CDR1 SGHAT, CDR2 FQNNGV. The CDR3 loop reads CASSRRGYEQYV. CDR3 nucleotide sequence: TGTGCCAGCAGCCGGCGTGGATACGAGCAGTACGTC.

V and J are TRBV27 and TRBJ2-7; no definite D call. This CDR3 spans 13 amino acids. Germline lookup yields CDR1 MNHEY and CDR2 SMNVEV (reference sequence). Trimming stripped 8 bases from V and 4 bases from J, with 15 bases between. CDR3 protein: CASGPGGGYEQYF. CDR3 sequence (DNA): TGTGCCAGCGGACCCGGCGGCGGATACGAGCAGTACTTC.

This clonotype was recorded a few times. The J gene is TRBJ2-3, the V gene TRBV2; D unclear. The V gene lost 11 bases and the J gene lost 0 bases, with 6 bases spanning the gap. There are 11 residues in the CDR3. Germline CDR1 and CDR2: SNHLY and FYNNEI. The DNA of the CDR3 is TGTGCCGCGGCGAGCACAGATACGCAGTATTTT. Protein: CAAASTDTQYF.

The chain recombines TRBV20-1 with TRBJ2-5; 11 bases line up with TRBD2. The CDR3 has 18 residues. Germline V gene sequence: CDR1 DFQATT, CDR2 SNEGSKA (reference sequence). Trimming cost V 3 bases and J 1 base; bases outside gene matches: 13. This CDR3 is CSASLLLAGAFSQETQYF. In DNA, the CDR3 is TGCAGTGCTAGCCTTTTACTAGCGGGGGCATTTTCCCAAGAGACCCAGTACTTC.

This rearrangement joins TRBV7-6 to TRBJ2-5; 9 nucleotides align to TRBD2. V lost 1 base and J lost 5; bases outside the gene matches: 5. Germline CDR1 and CDR2: SGHVS and FNYEAQ. There are 15 residues in the CDR3. The CDR3 here is CASSLGRTSVETQYF. As DNA, the CDR3 is TGTGCCAGCAGCTTAGGCAGGACTAGCGTTGAGACCCAGTACTTC. The variable domain in full, completed from reference TRBV7-6 and TRBJ2-5, reads GAGVSQSPRYKVTKRGQDVALRCDPISGHVSLYWYRQALGQGPEFLTYFNYEAQQDKSGLPNDRFSAERPEGSISTLTIQRTEQRDSAMYRCASSLGRTSVETQYFGPGTRLLVL.

A few counts support this clonotype. The chain carries TRBV6-1 and TRBJ2-3; TRBD2 agrees at 8 bases. Germline V lookup: CDR1 MNHNS, CDR2 SASEGT. The CDR3 extends over 16 amino acids. The junction had 2 bases not matched to a gene; V was cut back by 0 bases and J by 0 bases. The CDR3: CASSEAVAGSTDTQYF. CDR3 sequence (DNA): TGTGCCAGCAGTGAAGCGGTAGCGGGGAGCACAGATACGCAGTATTTT.

This clonotype was seen more than once but under ten times. The genes are TRBV7-2 and TRBJ2-5; a possible D gene is TRBD1 (5 bases). This CDR3 region has 13 residues. V lost 5 bases to trimming and J lost 4 bases, with 11 bases between them. Germline loops: CDR1 SGHTA, CDR2 FQGNSA. As DNA, the CDR3 is TGTGCCAGCAGCCCAGGGATCCGAGAGACCCAGTACTTC. This translates into CASSPGIRETQYF.

The chain uses TRBV24-1 and TRBJ2-7; a possible D gene is TRBD1 (6 bases). Trimming shortened V by 3 bases and J by 5 bases, and 13 bases separated the two germline ends. The CDR3 has 14 residues. In germline, CDR1 is KGHDR, CDR2 SFDVKD. The CDR3 sequence: CATSDLRGSDEQYF. The CDR3 DNA is TGTGCCACCAGTGATCTCAGGGGATCTGACGAGCAGTACTTC.

The chain joins TRBV27 to TRBJ2-2; D ambiguous. The CDR3 runs to 14 residues. Germline loops: CDR1 MNHEY, CDR2 SMNVEV (reference sequence). Trimming took 4 bases from V and 2 from J, leaving 8 bases between them. The CDR3: CASSSGLNTGELFF. CDR3 nucleotide sequence: TGTGCCAGCAGTTCTGGGTTAAACACCGGGGAGCTGTTTTTT.

A note on this clonotype: At one boundary the junction diverges from the germline segment, which might be a read error. V usage is TRBV28 and J usage is TRBJ1-2; D uncertain. CDR1 is MDHEN, CDR2 SYDVKM, per germline. There are 15 residues in the CDR3. The DNA of the CDR3 is TGTGCCAGCAGCTTATATCGGGGTATGAACTATGGCTACACCTTC. It translates to CASSLYRGMNYGYTF.

The CDR3 reads CASSQGTPGRAEAFF. In nucleotides, the CDR3 is TGCGCCAGCAGCCAAGGGACACCCGGACGGGCTGAAGCTTTCTTT. This chain links TRBV4-1 with TRBJ1-1; weak D call: TRBD1 (5 bases). This CDR3 contains 15 residues. V lost 1 base to trimming and J lost 6 bases, with 15 bases between them. Germline V gene data show CDR1 as MGHRA and CDR2 as YSYEKL.

This clonotype came up a few times. The chain has TRBV3-1 and TRBJ2-6; no reliable D call. V dropped 4 bases and J dropped 3 bases, with 13 bases sitting between them. Germline V gives CDR1 LGHDT, CDR2 YNNKEL (reference sequence). CDR3 length equals 16 residues. The CDR3 reads CASSPRVGSGANVLTF. The CDR3 DNA reads as TGTGCCAGCAGCCCTAGGGTGGGCAGTGGGGCCAACGTCCTGACTTTC.